Sequencing of this T cell receptor beta chain was carried out in a study of T cell responses to AZD1222 COVID-19 vaccine. The data were produced by immunoSEQ multiplex PCR, yet TCRdb's version contains in-frame clones alone and is incomplete. The sample contains 130,000 or so clones, about 90% of which appear only once. Trimming cost V 2 bases and J 3 bases, with 8 bases left between them. CDR3 length equals 14 residues. CDR1 is MNHEY and CDR2 is SVGAGI in the germline V gene. As for this clone: What it binds is not known.

General study findings and limits: A rise in Spike-specific TCR breadth and depth followed two AZD1222 doses. Nearly half of spike-specific TCRs reportedly target unmutated variant regions.

Sequencing used peripheral blood, obtained on day 0 of AZD1222 vaccination. The TCR was taken from an adult in good health. The chain employs TRBV6-5 and TRBJ2-1, with D possibly being TRBD2 (6 bases). The CDR3 loop reads CASSYRAGYNEQFF. CDR3 DNA sequence: TGTGCCAGCAGTTACCGAGCGGGCTACAATGAGCAGTTCTTC.